The 20 T cell receptor beta chains presented below share a single source sample, sequenced in a study of esophageal squamous cell carcinoma under preoperative chemotherapy. MiXCR, applied by TCRdb to the PCR reads, yields one record per CDR3 protein. Here the sample spans 15,000 to 20,000 distinct CDR3 sequences, about 43% being singletons. As to time point: after preoperative PTX-NDP chemotherapy. This material was collected from a patient given preoperative chemotherapy. The source of these receptors is a human donor with esophageal squamous cell carcinoma. The donor label of this sample is uncertain.

The chain has TRBV5-4 and TRBJ2-3, with D uncertain. V was pared by 2 bases and J by 11 bases, with 21 bases between. Germline V gene sequence: CDR1 SGHNT, CDR2 YYREEE (reference sequence). The CDR3 covers 15 residues. The CDR3: CASSLGSLGIPEQYF. CDR3 coding DNA: TGTGCCAGCAGCTTAGGTTCATTAGGCATTCCAGAGCAGTATTTT.

The chain joins TRBV11-1 to TRBJ2-5, with no clear D. The J call is in doubt because the DNA end fits TRBJ2-7 better. The CDR3 consists of 13 residues. The germline gives CDR1 SGHAT, CDR2 FQDESV (reference sequence). The CDR3 region is CASSLGKVGEQYF. The CDR3 DNA sequence: TGTGCCAGCAGCTTAGGGAAAGTCGGCGAGCAGTACTTC.

This clonotype was recorded a few times. V and J are TRBV5-1 and TRBJ2-1, with 8 positions matching TRBD2. Trimming cost V 0 bases and J 7 bases; bases outside gene matches: 9. The CDR3 spans 16 residues. CDR1 and CDR2 from the germline V gene are SGHRS and YFSETQ. The CDR3: CASSLASGQTGNEQFF. CDR3 DNA sequence: TGCGCCAGCAGCTTGGCTAGCGGGCAAACGGGGAATGAGCAGTTCTTC.

About this clonotype: One end of the junction does not line up with germline, which may come from a read error. The chain uses TRBV27 and TRBJ2-3; 8 bases line up with TRBD2. The CDR3 is 16 amino acids. Germline V gene sequence: CDR1 MNHEY, CDR2 SMNVEV (reference sequence). The CDR3 DNA sequence: TGTGCCAGCGCGGGCAGCGGGGGCGGTGAGTCAGAGACGCAGTATTTT. Its protein is CASAGSGGGESETQYF.

In nucleotides, the CDR3 is TGTGCCAGCACCGTAAGCGGGAGGGCCGGGGTCGGGGAGCTGTTTTTT. Translated: CASTVSGRAGVGELFF. The V gene is TRBV7-2, the J gene TRBJ2-2, with 10 positions matching TRBD2. V shed 7 bases and J 7 bases; nucleotides not matched to a gene: 12. Germline-derived CDR1 and CDR2 are SGHTA and FQGNSA. The CDR3 is 16 amino acids.

The chain uses TRBV27 and TRBJ1-2; no clear D gene. CDR3 size: 14 residues. CDR1 is MNHEY, CDR2 SMNVEV, per germline (reference sequence). V was shortened by 6 bases and J by 0 bases, with 11 bases between the two germline ends. The CDR3 protein is CASSVQSTNYGYTF. The CDR3 DNA is TGTGCCAGCAGCGTACAGTCAACTAACTATGGCTACACCTTC.

This clonotype was seen ten or more times. The CDR3 DNA is TGTGCCATCACCAAGGAGGGCAGGCTGTTGTGGGAGCAGTACTTC. It codes for CAITKEGRLLWEQYF. The rearrangement links TRBV10-3 to TRBJ2-5, with a possible D match to TRBD2 (6 bases). The CDR3 covers 15 residues. Trimming took 7 bases from V and 11 from J, leaving 26 bases between them. The germline V gene encodes CDR1 ENHRY and CDR2 SYGVKD.

This chain connects TRBV7-2 to TRBJ2-3, with D perhaps matching TRBD2 (5 bases). The length of the CDR3 is 17 residues. V lost 5 bases and J 5 bases, leaving 23 bases between the germline ends. The germline gives CDR1 SGHTA, CDR2 FQGNSA. CDR3 residues: CASSAIGAGRRKDTQYF. CDR3 sequence (DNA): TGTGCCAGCAGCGCAATCGGTGCGGGCCGTCGCAAAGATACGCAGTATTTT.

J is TRBJ2-3 and V is TRBV6-4; 9 bases match TRBD2. Germline V gene sequence: CDR1 MRHNA, CDR2 SNTAGT. V gave up 4 bases and J gave up 0 bases; unmatched junction bases: 2. CDR3 size: 15 residues. The CDR3 DNA reads as TGTGCCAGCAGTGCTACTAGCGGGAGCACAGATACGCAGTATTTT. It yields the protein CASSATSGSTDTQYF.

DNA for the CDR3: TGTGCCGCGGGCTTCTGGGGCCGGGTCCAAGAGACCCAGTACTTC. Residues: CAAGFWGRVQETQYF. The chain employs TRBV7-6 and TRBJ2-5; either TRBD1 or TRBD2 may supply D (5 bases each). Germline V lookup: CDR1 SGHVS, CDR2 FNYEAQ. V was trimmed by 11 bases and J by 1 base, leaving 20 bases between them. This CDR3 region has 15 residues.

This clonotype was detected a few times. This chain joins TRBV7-2 and TRBJ2-5, with a tentative D call TRBD2 (5 bases). Between the trimmed V and J ends, which lost 1 base and 1 base, there was a span of 10 bases. This CDR3 contains 15 residues. The V gene's germline CDR1 is SGHTA and CDR2 FQGNSA. CDR3 coding DNA: TGTGCCAGCAGCTTAGTGGGGAGACCCCAAGAGACCCAGTACTTC. Translated, it gives CASSLVGRPQETQYF. The full variable domain, in which reference TRBV7-2 and TRBJ2-5 provide the parts outside the CDR3, is GAGVSQSPSNKVTEKGKDVELRCDPISGHTALYWYRQSLGQGLEFLIYFQGNSAPDKSGLPSDRFSAERTGGSVSTLTIQRTQQEDSAVYLCASSLVGRPQETQYFGPGTRLLVL.

The rearrangement links TRBV24-1 to TRBJ2-1; a weak D match, TRBD2 (6 bases). Trimming left V 2 bases short and J 10 bases short, with 11 bases between. The CDR3 length is 13 residues. CDR1 and CDR2 (germline): KGHDR, SFDVKD. The CDR3 DNA reads TGTGCCACCAGTGATTCGGGAGTCGGCGAGCAGTTCTTC. Its translation: CATSDSGVGEQFF.

This clonotype was detected a few times. This chain links TRBV4-1 with TRBJ2-2; unclear D gene. CDR1 MGHRA and CDR2 YSYEKL come from the germline V gene. The CDR3 loop spans 16 amino acids. With 1 base removed from V and 0 bases from J, the gap between germline ends came to 9 bases. The CDR3 here is CASSQGSHANTGELFF. The CDR3 nucleotides read TGCGCCAGCAGCCAAGGCAGCCACGCGAACACCGGGGAGCTGTTTTTT.

This chain links TRBV12-3 or TRBV12-4 with TRBJ2-2; a possible D gene is TRBD1 (6 bases). V lost 5 bases to trimming and J lost 12 bases, with 22 bases between them. The CDR3 spans 15 residues. The chain's CDR3 is CASSPDSWSTGKLFF. DNA of the CDR3: TGTGCCAGCAGTCCGGACAGCTGGAGCACCGGTAAGCTGTTTTTT.

The chain employs TRBV6-1 and TRBJ2-1, with no clear D. TRBJ2-7 matches the DNA end more closely, so the J call is doubtful. The CDR3 consists of 14 residues. Germline CDR1 is MNHNS and CDR2 is SASEGT. In nucleotides, the CDR3 is TGTGCCAGCAGTGAGTTGCGGACCAAAAATGAGCAGTACTTC. It translates to CASSELRTKNEQYF.

This clonotype is labeled as medium-sized. The chain is built from TRBV6-1 and TRBJ2-7; 11 nucleotides match TRBD1. Trimming took 4 bases from V and 4 from J; bases not matched to a gene: 6. The V gene's germline CDR1 is MNHNS and CDR2 SASEGT. CDR3 length equals 15 residues. The CDR3 nucleotides are TGTGCCAGCAGTGGCGGACAGGGGGCTTTTTACGAGCAGTACTTC. Encoded protein: CASSGGQGAFYEQYF.

This clonotype occurred many times. This chain joins TRBV6-5 and TRBJ1-2; TRBD1 agrees at 8 bases. V was pared by 3 bases and J by 4 bases, with 4 bases of the junction left unmatched. CDR1 MNHEY and CDR2 SVGAGI come from the germline V gene. The CDR3 length is 14 residues. CDR3 DNA sequence: TGTGCCAGCAGTTATGGGACAGGCACCTATGGCTACACCTTC. This sequence encodes CASSYGTGTYGYTF.

This clonotype was observed many times. A read error may be the cause here, since a much bigger clone is one base away. V is TRBV12-3 or TRBV12-4 and J is TRBJ2-1; D perhaps matches TRBD2 (5 bases). The J call is in doubt because the DNA end fits TRBJ2-7 better. The CDR3 loop spans 14 amino acids. CDR3 sequence: CASSPGVSSDEQYF. The CDR3 DNA reads TGTGCCAGCAGCCCCGGGGTTTCCTCCGATGAGCAGTACTTC.

The chain combines TRBV7-3 with TRBJ2-6; no firm D call. V was pared by 2 bases and J by 16 bases, with 27 bases between. Germline CDR1 and CDR2: SGHTA and FQGTGA. This CDR3 contains 17 residues. CDR3 nucleotides: TGTGCCAGCAGCTTAGGTCAGAGTAAGACGTGGGCCAACGAGCTGACTTTC. Its translation: CASSLGQSKTWANELTF.

CDR3 sequence (DNA): TGCAGTGCTAGAGATACGGGATTTCGGTCCCATGAGCAGTTCTTC. It specifies CSARDTGFRSHEQFF. The chain is built from TRBV20-1 and TRBJ2-5; possibly TRBD2 for D (5 bases). The J call is uncertain, as TRBJ2-1 better fits the DNA end. Germline-derived CDR1 and CDR2 are DFQATT and SNEGSKA (reference sequence). This CDR3 has 15 amino acids.